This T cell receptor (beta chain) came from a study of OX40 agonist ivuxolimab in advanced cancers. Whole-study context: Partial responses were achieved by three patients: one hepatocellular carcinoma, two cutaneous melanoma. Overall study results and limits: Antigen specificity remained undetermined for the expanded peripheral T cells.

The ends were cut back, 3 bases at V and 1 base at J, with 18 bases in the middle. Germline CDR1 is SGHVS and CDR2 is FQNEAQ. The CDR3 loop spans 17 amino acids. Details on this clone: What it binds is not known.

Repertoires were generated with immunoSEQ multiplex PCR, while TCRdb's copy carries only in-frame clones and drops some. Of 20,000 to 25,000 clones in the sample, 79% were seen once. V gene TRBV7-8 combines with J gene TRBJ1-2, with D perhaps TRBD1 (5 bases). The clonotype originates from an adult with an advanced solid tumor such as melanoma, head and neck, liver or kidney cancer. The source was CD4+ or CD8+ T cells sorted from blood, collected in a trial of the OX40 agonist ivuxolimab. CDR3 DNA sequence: TGTGCCAGCAGCTTTCCCCCGCGGCCGGGGGGTAACTATGGCTACACCTTC. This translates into CASSFPPRPGGNYGYTF.